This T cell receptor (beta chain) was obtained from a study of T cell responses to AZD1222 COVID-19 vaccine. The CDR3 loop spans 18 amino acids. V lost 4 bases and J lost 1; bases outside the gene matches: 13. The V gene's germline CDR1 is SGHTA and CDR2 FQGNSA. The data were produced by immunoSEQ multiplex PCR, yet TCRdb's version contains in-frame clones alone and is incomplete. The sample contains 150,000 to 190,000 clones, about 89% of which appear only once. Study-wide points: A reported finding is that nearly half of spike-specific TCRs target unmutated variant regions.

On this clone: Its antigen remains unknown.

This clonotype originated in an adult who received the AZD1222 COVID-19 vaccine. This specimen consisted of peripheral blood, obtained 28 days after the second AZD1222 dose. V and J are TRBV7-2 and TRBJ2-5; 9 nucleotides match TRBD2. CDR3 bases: TGTGCCAGCAGCTCCACCCGGGGGCGGGAGGGATTCCAAGAGACCCAGTACTTC. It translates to CASSSTRGREGFQETQYF.